The text below deals with one T cell receptor beta chain. Only in-frame clones appear in the TCRdb table, and some are missing; sequencing was by immunoSEQ multiplex PCR. Among about 150,000 clones listed, approximately 96% were seen once. This CDR3 has 15 amino acids. CDR1 and CDR2 from the germline V gene are KGHDR and SFDVKD. V dropped 7 bases and J dropped 3; count of bases not matched to a gene: 9. The data are from a study of control samples from healthy donors and cancer patients. Sequencing input: blood. The clonotype was recovered from a man aged 35-49 years in good health. V is TRBV24-1 and J is TRBJ2-3; 7 nucleotides align to TRBD2. The DNA for the CDR3 is TGTGCCACCAGCCGGACTAGGAGCCAGACAGATACGCAGTATTTT. As protein: CATSRTRSQTDTQYF.